Given below is one T cell receptor (beta chain) in context. It lacks a known antigen. No base quality values were provided; no much bigger clone lies one nucleotide off. The data stem from a study of blood T cell repertoires in COVID-19 (dated by TCRdb to 2018 to 2020). Study-level background: Samples from collaborators originated in the United States, Italy and Spain and spanned both the acute and convalescent phases of COVID-19. The material from the prospective study consisted of cDNA or gDNA derived from T cells, B-cell-depleted T cells, or PBMCs. The dataset comprised deeply sampled blood TCRbeta repertoires from subjects exposed to, actively infected with, or recovered from COVID-19. The repertoires were made available in a free public database intended to serve as a resource for research on the immune response to SARS-CoV-2. Samples came from the ongoing ImmuneRACE study (first 160 participants) plus 1,254 subjects from 6 global collaborators. A de-identified subject ID, COVID-19 status, age in years and sex were almost always included in the sample metadata. Where available, HLA class I and class II types were taken from metadata supplied by the sample provider and were not determined by assay-based typing. Points the paper makes about the study in general: How much clinical and demographic metadata was included differed by source and by participant, and the metadata was provided uncurated.

From the cysteine through the phenylalanine, the CDR3 covers 14 amino acids. Only the CDR3 DNA stays, 42 bases, in frame from base 1. Sequences LGHDT (CDR1) and YNNKEL (CDR2) are obtained from the germline V gene (reference sequence). A distance of 13 bases separates the germline ends of V and J, which lose 4 bases and 6 bases respectively. TCRbeta CDR3 regions were amplified from genomic DNA using the immunoSEQ Assay, a bias-controlled multiplex PCR. Per the authors' processing: Within the assay, amplification of reference gene primers was used to estimate how many nucleated cells each sample contained. To quantify the absolute abundance of each unique TCRbeta CDR3 rearrangement, sequence reads were collapsed and filtered. Productive Simpson clonality was computed per sample as the square root of Simpson's diversity index over productive rearrangements. TCRdb limited this immuneACCESS table to in-frame rearrangements with V and J called. A share of clones is missing; checked studies link under half to unresolved V genes, and the rest is unexplained. V and J calls and clone size are given by that table; D and trimming were obtained from the DNA. The sample yields approximately 30,000 clones; 75% to 90% were counted once. The ten largest account for about a sixth of the sample.

The collaborating institutions used their own protocols to collect whole blood in K2EDTA tubes. Collaborator samples were shipped for TCRbeta analysis as frozen whole blood, isolated PBMCs, or DNA extracted from either sample type. Sequencing used peripheral blood. The chain is encoded by TRBV3-1 (or the pseudogene TRBV3-2) joined to TRBJ1-5; a weak D assignment points to TRBD1 (5 bases agree). The origin of this receptor is a man in his 70s with active COVID-19. Here the CDR3 is given as CASSPYGGGQPQHF. The DNA sequence is given as TGTGCCAGCAGCCCTTACGGGGGGGGTCAGCCCCAGCATTTT.